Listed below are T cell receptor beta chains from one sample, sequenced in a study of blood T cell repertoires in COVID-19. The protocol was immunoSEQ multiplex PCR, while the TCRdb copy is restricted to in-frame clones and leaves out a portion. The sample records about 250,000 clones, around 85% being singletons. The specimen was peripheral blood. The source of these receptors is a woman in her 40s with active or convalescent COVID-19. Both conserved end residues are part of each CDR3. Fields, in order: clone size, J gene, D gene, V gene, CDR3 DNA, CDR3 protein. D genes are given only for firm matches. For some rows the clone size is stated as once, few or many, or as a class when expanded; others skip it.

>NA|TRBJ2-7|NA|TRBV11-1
TGTGCCAGCAGCTTATCAGGACAGAAATACGAGCAGTACTTC
CASSLSGQKYEQYF
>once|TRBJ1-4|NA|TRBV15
TGTGCCACCAGCAGAGGGCCAAATGAAAAACTGTTTTTT
CATSRGPNEKLFF
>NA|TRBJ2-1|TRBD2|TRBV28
TGTGCCAGCAGTCCGAGCGGGGGGTCTTACAATGAGCAGTTCTTC
CASSPSGGSYNEQFF
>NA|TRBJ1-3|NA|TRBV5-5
TGTGCCAGCAGCTTACAGGCAATCGGAAACACCATATATTTT
CASSLQAIGNTIYF
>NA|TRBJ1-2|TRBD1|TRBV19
TGTGCCAGTAGGCATACAGGGGGCTATGGCTACACCTTC
CASRHTGGYGYTF
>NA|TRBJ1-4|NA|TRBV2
TGTGCCAGCAGGTACAGGGCCTTGAGGAGTAATGAAAAACTGTTTTTT
CASRYRALRSNEKLFF
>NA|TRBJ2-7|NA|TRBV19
TGTGCCAGTAGTATAAGGGGGTCTCCGGGAGAGCAGTACTTC
CASSIRGSPGEQYF
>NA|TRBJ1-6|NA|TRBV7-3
TGTGCCAGCAGCTTGGCGGCGCGGGGTAATTCACCCCTCCACTTT
CASSLAARGNSPLHF
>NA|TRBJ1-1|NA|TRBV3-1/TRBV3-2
TGTGCCAGCAGCCAAGATGTGGGGGCTGGCACTGAAGCTTTCTTT
CASSQDVGAGTEAFF
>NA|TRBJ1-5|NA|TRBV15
TGTGCCACCAGGCGGCAACGGAGGGAGCGCAATCAGCCCCAGCATTTT
CATRRQRRERNQPQHF
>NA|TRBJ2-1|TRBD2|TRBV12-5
TGTGCTAGTGGTATGGGACTAGTGAACAATGAGCAGTTCTTC
CASGMGLVNNEQFF
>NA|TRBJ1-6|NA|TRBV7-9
TGTGCCAGCAGCTTTGGGGCGCTAAATTCACCCCTCCACTTT
CASSFGALNSPLHF
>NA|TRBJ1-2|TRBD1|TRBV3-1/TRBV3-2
TGTGCCAGTCAGAGCGCCGGACAGGGAAGTGGCTACACCTTC
CASQSAGQGSGYTF
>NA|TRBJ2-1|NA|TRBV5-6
TGTGCCAGCAGCTCCTCAGGGGCGCGTCACAATGAGCAGTTCTTC
CASSSSGARHNEQFF
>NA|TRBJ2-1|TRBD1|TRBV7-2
TGTGCCAGCAGCTTAAACCGGGACAGGGGTTACAATGAGCAGTTCTTC
CASSLNRDRGYNEQFF
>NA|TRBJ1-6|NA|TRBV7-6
TGTGCCAGCAGCAGGACAGTTCTCCCCCATTCACCCCTCCACTTT
CASSRTVLPHSPLHF
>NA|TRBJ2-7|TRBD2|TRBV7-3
TGTGCCAGCAGCTTAACGAGAATAGCGGGGGGCCTCGAGCAGTACTTC
CASSLTRIAGGLEQYF
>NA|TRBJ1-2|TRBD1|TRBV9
TGTGCCAGCAGCACCCGGGGACAGGGGAGGGAGAATTATGGCTACACCTTC
CASSTRGQGRENYGYTF
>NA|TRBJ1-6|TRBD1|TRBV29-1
TGCAGCGTTGGGACAGGGGGGAATTCACCCCTCCACTTT
CSVGTGGNSPLHF